This T cell receptor (beta chain) was obtained from a study of Tregs in tolerant kidney transplant recipients. Libraries were prepared by immunoSEQ multiplex PCR; TCRdb keeps only in-frame clonotypes and omits some of them. Altogether 81,000 or so clones are present, roughly 90% being singletons, with the ten largest covering 1.6%. Note on this clone: Its antigen is undetermined.

Germline CDR1 is LNHDA and CDR2 is SQIVND (reference sequence). CDR3 length equals 15 residues. The ends were cut back, 7 bases at V and 6 bases at J, with 18 bases in the middle. Study-wide points: Tregs expanded with activated donor B cells seemed most donor-specific. Biological reproducibility was not directly addressed, but technical replication error appeared minimal. In tolerant patients, donor-specific Tregs outgrew total Tregs, suggesting antigen-driven expansion.

Mixed chimerism was transient after nonmyeloablative marrow transplants from related graft donors. Thawed PBMCs were FACS-sorted into unstimulated CD4+CD25+CD127- regulatory T cells, CD4+CD25- non-regulatory cells, CD4 and CD8 cells. The sequences come from CD4+ T cells from blood (PBMCs), collected 24 months after the transplant. This rearrangement joins TRBV19 to TRBJ2-2; D is undetermined. This clonotype was sampled from a human patient who received a combined kidney and bone marrow transplant. The T cells may come from the graft donor. CDR3 residues: CASTPGHSIPGELFF. For the CDR3, the DNA is TGTGCCAGTACCCCCGGTCATAGTATTCCCGGGGAGCTGTTTTTT.